A selection of T cell receptor beta chains follows, all from one sample in a study of T cells in Graves' hyperthyroidism and ophthalmopathy. TCRdb reprocessed the multiplex PCR reads with MiXCR, giving one entry per CDR3 protein. The data hold fewer than 650,000 distinct CDR3 sequences, with 46% observed a single time. Material: peripheral blood or thyroid tissue (not recorded which). These receptors all come from an adult woman with Graves' disease, either hyperthyroidism or ophthalmopathy (not recorded which). Each CDR3 is given without its conserved first and last residue. A D gene is named only where the DNA matches it firmly. Some rows have no size entry. The others give once, few or many, or a class for an expanded clone.

clone_size: .
v_call: TRBV7-9
d_call: TRBD2
cdr3_aa: ASSQASGRGGETQY

clone_size: .
v_call: TRBV12-3/TRBV12-4
d_call: .
cdr3_aa: ASRKTRPLH

clone_size: .
v_call: TRBV7-2
d_call: .
cdr3_aa: ASSLSQGMGNQPQH

clone_size: many
v_call: TRBV4-1
d_call: TRBD1
cdr3_aa: ASSQEGTGGFGTQY

clone_size: .
v_call: TRBV2
d_call: .
cdr3_aa: ASSGRDSNQPQH

clone_size: few
v_call: TRBV30
d_call: .
cdr3_aa: AWSKGLDTEAF

clone_size: .
v_call: TRBV11-2
d_call: .
cdr3_aa: ASSLSGRSREH

clone_size: .
v_call: TRBV10-3
d_call: TRBD1
cdr3_aa: ATGRDRGSGANVLT

clone_size: .
v_call: TRBV10-3
d_call: .
cdr3_aa: AISEADGKGYT

clone_size: many
v_call: TRBV6-5
d_call: TRBD1
cdr3_aa: ASSYYLGQGATDGYT